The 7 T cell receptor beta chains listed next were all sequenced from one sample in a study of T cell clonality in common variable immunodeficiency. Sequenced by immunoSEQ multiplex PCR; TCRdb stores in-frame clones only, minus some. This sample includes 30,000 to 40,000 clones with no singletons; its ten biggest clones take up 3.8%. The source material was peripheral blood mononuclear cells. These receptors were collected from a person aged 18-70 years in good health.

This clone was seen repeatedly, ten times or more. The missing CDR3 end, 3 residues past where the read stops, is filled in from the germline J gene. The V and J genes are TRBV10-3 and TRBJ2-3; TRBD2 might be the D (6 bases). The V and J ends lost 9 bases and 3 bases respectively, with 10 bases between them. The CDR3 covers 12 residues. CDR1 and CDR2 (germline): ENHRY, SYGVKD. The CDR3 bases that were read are TGTGCCATGGGGGGTTCTACAGATACG. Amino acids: CAMGGSTDT. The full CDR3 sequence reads CAMGGSTDTQYF.

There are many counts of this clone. The CDR3 sequence: CSARDVTGYGYTF. Partial CDR3 DNA: TGCAGTGCTAGAGATGTGACAGGGTATGGC. The rearrangement joins TRBV20-1 to TRBJ1-2; 7 bases agree with TRBD1. The read stops 3 residues short of the end of the CDR3; the missing end is completed from the germline J gene. Per the germline V gene, CDR1 is DFQATT and CDR2 is SNEGSKA (reference sequence). V lost 0 bases and J lost 5; bases outside the gene matches: 3. The CDR3 is 13 residues long.

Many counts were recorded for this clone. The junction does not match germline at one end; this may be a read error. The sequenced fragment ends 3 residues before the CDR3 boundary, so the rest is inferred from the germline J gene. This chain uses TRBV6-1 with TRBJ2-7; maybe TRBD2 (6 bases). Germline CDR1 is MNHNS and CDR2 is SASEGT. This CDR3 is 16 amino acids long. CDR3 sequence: CASTERAGSTVYEQYF. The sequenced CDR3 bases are TGTGCCAGCACTGAACGCGCGGGGTCGACGGTCTACGAG.

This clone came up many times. The CDR3 loop is CSARAGNAGNTIYF. CDR3 DNA (partial): TGCAGTGCTAGAGCAGGGAACGCTGGAAACACC. The chain employs TRBV20-1 and TRBJ1-3; a weak D match, TRBD1 (5 bases). The read gets to within 3 residues of the CDR3 end, and the germline J gene fills in the rest. The V and J ends lost 1 base and 2 bases respectively, with 9 bases between them. Germline V gene sequence: CDR1 DFQATT, CDR2 SNEGSKA (reference sequence). CDR3 length: 14 amino acids.

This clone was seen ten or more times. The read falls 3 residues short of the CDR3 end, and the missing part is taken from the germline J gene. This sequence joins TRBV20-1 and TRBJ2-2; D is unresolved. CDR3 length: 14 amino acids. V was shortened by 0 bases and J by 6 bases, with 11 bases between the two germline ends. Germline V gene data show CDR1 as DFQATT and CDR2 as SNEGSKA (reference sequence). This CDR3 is CSARDRSQAGELFF. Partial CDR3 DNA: TGCAGTGCTAGAGATCGGTCGCAGGCCGGGGAG.

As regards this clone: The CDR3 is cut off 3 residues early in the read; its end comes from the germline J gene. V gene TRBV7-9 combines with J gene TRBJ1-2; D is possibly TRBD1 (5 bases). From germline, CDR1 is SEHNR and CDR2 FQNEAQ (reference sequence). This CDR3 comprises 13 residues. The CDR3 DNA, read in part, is TGTGCCAGCAGCTTAGGGGGCCCCTACGAC. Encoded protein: CASSLGGPYD. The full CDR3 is CASSLGGPYDYTF.

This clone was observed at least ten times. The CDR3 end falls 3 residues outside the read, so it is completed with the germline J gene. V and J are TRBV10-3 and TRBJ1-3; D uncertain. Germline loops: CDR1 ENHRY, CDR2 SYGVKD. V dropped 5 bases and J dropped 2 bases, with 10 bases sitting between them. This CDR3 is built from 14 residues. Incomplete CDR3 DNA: TGTGCCATCAGTTTAACAGAGGCTGGAAACACC. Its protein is CAISLTEAGNT. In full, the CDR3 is CAISLTEAGNTIYF.